A single sample gave rise to the 20 T cell receptor beta chains below, sequenced in a study of shared clonotypes between healthy human individuals. Terminally differentiated effector memory CD45RA+ cells were excluded from the naive CD8 cells, which were CD45RO-negative and positively selected for CCR7. Sequencing used immunoSEQ multiplex PCR; TCRdb keeps in-frame clones, though not all of them. This sample yields 2 million to 2.5 million clones, of which 85% to 95% are seen a single time; under 2% belongs to the top ten. Sequencing was performed on naive CD8+ T cells from PBMCs. Receptor source: a man aged 18 to 30 in good health. Some clones in this sample may be carry-over from other donors' samples.

This rearrangement joins TRBV9 to TRBJ2-7; TRBD1 might be the D (6 bases). CDR3 length: 15 amino acids. Per germline, CDR1 SGDLS and CDR2 YYNGEE. V lost 4 bases to trimming and J lost 3 bases, with 17 bases between them. CDR3 DNA: TGTGCCAGCAGCCCCAGGCCAGGGGCTATCTACGAGCAGTACTTC. Protein sequence: CASSPRPGAIYEQYF.

The chain's CDR3 is CASSPTGYGWQPQHF. The CDR3 DNA reads TGTGCCAGCAGCCCTACAGGGTACGGTTGGCAGCCCCAGCATTTT. V gene TRBV7-9 combines with J gene TRBJ1-5; D possibly corresponds to TRBD1 (6 bases). This CDR3 comprises 15 residues. Germline V gives CDR1 SEHNR, CDR2 FQNEAQ (reference sequence). V lost 5 bases, J lost 7 bases, and 18 bases lay in between.

The sample holds one count of this clone. The chain links TRBV4-1 to TRBJ2-1, with 13 bases that match TRBD2. Germline loops: CDR1 MGHRA, CDR2 YSYEKL. The CDR3 is 20 residues long. The V gene end was trimmed by 3 bases and the J gene end by 0 bases; junction bases not matched to a gene: 11. CDR3 region: CASSQLGTSGTTGSYNEQFF. CDR3 in DNA: TGCGCCAGCAGCCAGTTAGGGACTAGCGGGACTACCGGCTCCTACAATGAGCAGTTCTTC.

V and J are TRBV4-2 and TRBJ2-1; 8 bases line up with TRBD2. Trimming cost V 0 bases and J 6 bases; bases outside gene matches: 4. Looked up from germline, CDR1 is LGHNA and CDR2 is YNFKEQ. The CDR3 covers 15 residues. CDR3 region: CASSQEFRGGNEQFF. In DNA form, the CDR3 reads TGTGCCAGCAGCCAAGAATTCCGGGGGGGCAATGAGCAGTTCTTC.

The chain couples TRBV7-6 to TRBJ1-1; D unclear. The CDR3 extends over 14 amino acids. CDR1 is SGHVS, CDR2 FNYEAQ, per germline. V was clipped by 5 bases and J by 0 bases, with 10 bases between them. The CDR3 is CASSPRAMNTEAFF. DNA of the CDR3: TGTGCCAGCAGCCCCCGCGCGATGAACACTGAAGCTTTCTTT. Variable domain in full (rest from reference TRBV7-6 and TRBJ1-1): GAGVSQSPRYKVTKRGQDVALRCDPISGHVSLYWYRQALGQGPEFLTYFNYEAQQDKSGLPNDRFSAERPEGSISTLTIQRTEQRDSAMYRCASSPRAMNTEAFFGQGTRLTVV.

This chain connects TRBV28 to TRBJ2-7, with 7 bases lining up with TRBD1. Germline loops: CDR1 MDHEN, CDR2 SYDVKM. V lost 5 bases and J lost 4; bases outside the gene matches: 14. There are 16 residues in the CDR3. The CDR3 sequence: CASSIRQGSAAYEQYF. DNA for the CDR3: TGTGCCAGCAGTATACGACAGGGCTCCGCCGCTTACGAGCAGTACTTC.

This chain joins TRBV28 and TRBJ2-2; no clear D gene. The CDR3 spans 14 residues. The germline CDR1 and CDR2 sequences are MDHEN and SYDVKM. V was pared by 1 base and J by 5 bases, with 8 bases between. The CDR3 protein is CASSLSWRTGELFF. In DNA, the CDR3 is TGTGCCAGCAGTTTATCGTGGCGGACCGGGGAGCTGTTTTTT.

V is TRBV4-1 and J is TRBJ1-1, with 8 positions matching TRBD1. The germline V gene encodes CDR1 MGHRA and CDR2 YSYEKL. V lost 4 bases, J lost 5 bases, and 6 bases stayed unmatched. The CDR3 has 14 residues. The chain's CDR3 is CASSLTGGGTEAFF. CDR3 DNA sequence: TGCGCCAGCAGCCTCACAGGGGGGGGGACTGAAGCTTTCTTT.

The genes are TRBV7-2 and TRBJ2-7; 8 bases match TRBD2. Trimming removed 0 bases from V and 2 bases from J; junction bases left unmatched: 6. Germline CDR1 is SGHTA and CDR2 is FQGNSA. CDR3 size: 16 residues. The CDR3 DNA reads TGTGCCAGCAGCTTAGCCCCACTAGCGGCTGCCTACGAGCAGTACTTC. It specifies CASSLAPLAAAYEQYF.

The genes are TRBV28 and TRBJ1-2; 8 nucleotides align to TRBD1. From germline, CDR1 is MDHEN and CDR2 SYDVKM. This CDR3 is built from 15 residues. V lost 11 bases and J lost 4; bases outside the gene matches: 15. CDR3 nucleotides: TGTGCCGCCTCCTCCCCAGGGGGCGTTCCCTATGGCTACACCTTC. Translating gives CAASSPGGVPYGYTF.

This sequence joins TRBV30 and TRBJ1-2; D is possibly TRBD1 (5 bases). Per the germline V gene, CDR1 is GTSNPN and CDR2 is SVGIG (reference sequence). The CDR3 spans 13 residues. Trimming removed 2 bases from V and 4 bases from J, with 11 bases in between. CDR3 region: CAWSTGEPYGYTF. The CDR3 DNA reads TGTGCCTGGAGTACGGGGGAGCCCTATGGCTACACCTTC.

This chain connects TRBV19 to TRBJ1-2, with 7 bases identical to TRBD1. With V trimmed by 6 bases and J by 4 bases, 8 bases remained unmatched. CDR3 length: 14 amino acids. Germline V gives CDR1 LNHDA, CDR2 SQIVND (reference sequence). The CDR3 bases are TGTGCCAGTAGCTGGGCTGGGACAGTCTATGGCTACACCTTC. This gives the protein CASSWAGTVYGYTF.

The DNA of the CDR3 is TGTGCCAGCTGGACAGGGCATAAGCCGTCCTACGAGCAGTACTTC. Its translation is CASWTGHKPSYEQYF. This chain uses TRBV28 with TRBJ2-7; 8 nucleotides align to TRBD1. CDR3 length: 15 amino acids. Germline values: CDR1 MDHEN, CDR2 SYDVKM. V lost 8 bases, J lost 1 base, and 10 bases stayed unmatched.

The chain uses TRBV7-3 and TRBJ2-1, with D tentatively TRBD1 or TRBD2 (6 bases each). The CDR3 extends over 13 amino acids. Germline assignment: CDR1 SGHTA and CDR2 FQGTGA. Between the trimmed V and J ends, which lost 2 bases and 9 bases, there was a span of 11 bases. Written as DNA, the CDR3 is TGTGCCAGCAGCTTAGGGGGGCCGCGTGAGCAGTTCTTC. This translates into CASSLGGPREQFF.

This clone was seen only once. The chain joins TRBV11-2 to TRBJ2-7; TRBD1 aligns across 9 bases. The CDR3 runs 14 residues. Trimming at V came to 5 bases and at J to 5 bases, leaving 7 bases not matched to a gene. CDR1 is SGHAT, CDR2 FQNNGV, per germline. This CDR3 reads CASSPGQGYDEQYF. CDR3 nucleotides: TGTGCCAGCAGCCCAGGACAGGGGTATGACGAGCAGTACTTC.

The chain links TRBV5-4 to TRBJ2-7; TRBD1 matches 9 bases. CDR1 SGHNT and CDR2 YYREEE come from the germline V gene (reference sequence). Losses at the gene ends were 4 bases for V and 3 bases for J; bases not matched to a gene: 5. This CDR3 spans 14 amino acids. CDR3: CASSSGTGYYEQYF. The CDR3 DNA follows: TGTGCCAGCAGCAGCGGGACAGGGTACTACGAGCAGTACTTC.

This clone has a single count. The chain joins TRBV10-2 to TRBJ2-1; TRBD2 agrees at 7 bases. Per the germline V gene, CDR1 is WSHSY and CDR2 is SAAADI. V lost 6 bases to trimming and J lost 8 bases; unmatched junction nucleotides: 16. The CDR3 is made up of 16 amino acids. In nucleotides, the CDR3 is TGCGCCAGCAGACCGATGTGGCGGGAGAAGGAGGATGAGCAGTTCTTC. This codes for CASRPMWREKEDEQFF.

The V and J genes are TRBV6-5 and TRBJ1-4; TRBD1 matches at 7 bases. The CDR3 has 15 amino acids. Germline CDR1 reads MNHEY; CDR2 reads SVGAGI. V lost 0 bases, J lost 3 bases, and 1 base stayed unmatched. CDR3 amino acids: CASSYSDRANEKLFF. The DNA of the CDR3 is TGTGCCAGCAGTTACTCTGACAGGGCTAATGAAAAACTGTTTTTT.

The CDR3 reads CASRTSGRGFTDTQYF. CDR3 sequence (DNA): TGCGCCAGCAGAACGAGCGGGCGGGGATTCACAGATACGCAGTATTTT. V and J are TRBV5-1 and TRBJ2-3; D perhaps matches TRBD2 (6 bases). This CDR3 comprises 16 residues. The ends were cut back, 5 bases at V and 2 bases at J, with 18 bases in the middle. In germline, CDR1 is SGHRS, CDR2 YFSETQ.

The chain joins TRBV9 to TRBJ2-7; D may be TRBD1 or TRBD2 (6 bases each). The CDR3 has 15 residues. Germline V CDR1 and CDR2: SGDLS, YYNGEE. V lost 1 base and J 9 bases, leaving 20 bases between the germline ends. This chain's CDR3 is CASSVSWTGARGQYF. The DNA of the CDR3 is TGTGCCAGCAGCGTATCTTGGACGGGGGCCCGGGGGCAGTACTTC.